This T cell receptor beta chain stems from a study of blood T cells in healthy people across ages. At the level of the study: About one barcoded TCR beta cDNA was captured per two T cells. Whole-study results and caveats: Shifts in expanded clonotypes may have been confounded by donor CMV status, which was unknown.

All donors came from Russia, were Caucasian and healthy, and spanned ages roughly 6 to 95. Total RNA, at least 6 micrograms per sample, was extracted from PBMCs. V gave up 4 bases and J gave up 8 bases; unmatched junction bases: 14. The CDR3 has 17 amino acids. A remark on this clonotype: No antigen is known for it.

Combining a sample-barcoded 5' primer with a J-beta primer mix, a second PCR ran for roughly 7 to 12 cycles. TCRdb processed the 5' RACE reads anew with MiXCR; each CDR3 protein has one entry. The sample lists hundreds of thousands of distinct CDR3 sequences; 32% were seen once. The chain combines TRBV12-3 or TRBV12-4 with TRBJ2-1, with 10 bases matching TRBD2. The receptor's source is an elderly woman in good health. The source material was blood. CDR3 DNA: TGTGCCAGCAGTTCAGCTAGCGGGAGAGGTCCTTGGGATGAGCAGTTCTTC. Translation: CASSSASGRGPWDEQFF.